Below, one T cell receptor (beta chain) is given with its context. The record originates from a study of blood T cell repertoires in COVID-19. Study summary: Sample material is recorded as cDNA or gDNA derived from T cells, B-cell-depleted T cells, or PBMCs.

The CDR3 is 13 residues long. With 0 bases removed from V and 4 bases from J, the gap between germline ends came to 6 bases. Looked up from germline, CDR1 is ENHRY and CDR2 is SYGVKD. Libraries were prepared by immunoSEQ multiplex PCR; TCRdb keeps only in-frame clonotypes and omits some of them. This table holds about 250,000 clones, roughly 89% found once. The chain employs TRBV10-3 and TRBJ1-2, with unresolved D. This clonotype originated in a woman aged 40 to 55 who had recovered from COVID-19. The sequenced material came from peripheral blood. The chain's CDR3 is CAISESYTYGYTF. The CDR3, as DNA: TGTGCCATCAGTGAGTCTTACACCTATGGCTACACCTTC.